This TCR beta chain was found in a study of T cells of healthy individuals. V lost 0 bases to trimming and J lost 4 bases; unmatched junction nucleotides: 7. Germline lookup yields CDR1 DFQATT and CDR2 SNEGSKA (reference sequence). CDR3 length: 15 residues. TCRdb re-called the 5' RACE reads with MiXCR, one entry per CDR3 protein. The table has 60,000 to 80,000 distinct CDR3 sequences, around 15% seen once. This TCR derives from a human donor in good health. The genes are TRBV20-1 and TRBJ2-7; 9 bases are a match to TRBD2. This CDR3 reads CSARDLAGASYEQYF. The CDR3 DNA follows: TGCAGTGCTAGAGATTTAGCGGGAGCGTCATACGAGCAGTACTTC.